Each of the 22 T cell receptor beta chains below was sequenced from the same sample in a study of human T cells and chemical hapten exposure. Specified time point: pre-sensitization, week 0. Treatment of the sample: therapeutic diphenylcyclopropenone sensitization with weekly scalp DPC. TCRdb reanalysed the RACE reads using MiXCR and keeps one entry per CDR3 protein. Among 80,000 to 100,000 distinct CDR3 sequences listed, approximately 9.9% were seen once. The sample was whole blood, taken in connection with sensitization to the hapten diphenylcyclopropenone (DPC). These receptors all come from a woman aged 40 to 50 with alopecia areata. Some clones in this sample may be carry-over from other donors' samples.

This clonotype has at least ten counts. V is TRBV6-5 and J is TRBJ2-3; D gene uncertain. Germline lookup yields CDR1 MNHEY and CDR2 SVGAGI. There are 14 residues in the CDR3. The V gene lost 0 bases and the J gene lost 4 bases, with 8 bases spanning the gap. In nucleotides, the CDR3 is TGTGCCAGCAGTTACTCTACGGCGCCAGATACGCAGTATTTT. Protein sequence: CASSYSTAPDTQYF.

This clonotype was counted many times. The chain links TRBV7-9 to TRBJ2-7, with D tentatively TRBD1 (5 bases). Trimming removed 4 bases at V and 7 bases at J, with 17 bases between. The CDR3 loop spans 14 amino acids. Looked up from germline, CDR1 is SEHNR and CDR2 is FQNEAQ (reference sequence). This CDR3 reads CASSSTDAGLEQYF. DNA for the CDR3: TGTGCCAGCAGCTCGACAGACGCAGGATTAGAGCAGTACTTC.

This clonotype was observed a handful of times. CDR3 sequence: CASRKGGYTDTQYF. The CDR3 nucleotides are TGCGCCAGCAGGAAGGGGGGTTATACAGATACGCAGTATTTT. The genes are TRBV10-2 and TRBJ2-3; D is perhaps TRBD1 or TRBD2 (6 bases each). V lost 6 bases and J lost 3, with 13 bases in between. Germline lookup yields CDR1 WSHSY and CDR2 SAAADI. The CDR3 is made up of 14 amino acids.

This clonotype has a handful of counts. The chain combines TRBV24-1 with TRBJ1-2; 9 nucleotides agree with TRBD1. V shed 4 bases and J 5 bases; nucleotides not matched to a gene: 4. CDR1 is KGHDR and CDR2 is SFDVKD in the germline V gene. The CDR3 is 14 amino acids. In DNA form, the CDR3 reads TGTGCCACCAGTGAGGACAGGGGAGGTTATGGCTACACCTTC. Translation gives CATSEDRGGYGYTF.

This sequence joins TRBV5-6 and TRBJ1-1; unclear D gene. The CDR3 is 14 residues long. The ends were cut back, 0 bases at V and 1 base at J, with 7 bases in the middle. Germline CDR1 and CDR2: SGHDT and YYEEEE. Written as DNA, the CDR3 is TGTGCCAGCAGCTTGGTAGGTGGGAACACTGAAGCTTTCTTT. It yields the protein CASSLVGGNTEAFF. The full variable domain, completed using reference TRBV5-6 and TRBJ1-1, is DAGVTQSPTHLIKTRGQQVTLRCSPKSGHDTVSWYQQALGQGPQFIFQYYEEEERQRGNFPDRFSGHQFPNYSSELNVNALLLGDSALYLCASSLVGGNTEAFFGQGTRLTVV.

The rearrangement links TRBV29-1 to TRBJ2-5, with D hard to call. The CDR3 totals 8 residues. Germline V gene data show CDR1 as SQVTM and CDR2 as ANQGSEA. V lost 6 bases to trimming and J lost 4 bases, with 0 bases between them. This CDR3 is CSVETQYF. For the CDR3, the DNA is TGCAGCGTAGAGACCCAGTACTTC.

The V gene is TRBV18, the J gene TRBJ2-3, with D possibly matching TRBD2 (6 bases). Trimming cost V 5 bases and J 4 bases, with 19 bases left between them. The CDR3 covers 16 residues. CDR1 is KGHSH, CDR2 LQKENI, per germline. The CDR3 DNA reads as TGTGCCAGCTCAGGATACACCGGGACTGGCGCAGATACGCAGTATTTT. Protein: CASSGYTGTGADTQYF. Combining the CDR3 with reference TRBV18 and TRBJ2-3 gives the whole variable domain NAGVMQNPRHLVRRRGQEARLRCSPMKGHSHVYWYRQLPEEGLKFMVYLQKENIIDESGMPKERFSAEFPKEGPSILRIQQVVRGDSAAYFCASSGYTGTGADTQYFGPGTRLTVL.

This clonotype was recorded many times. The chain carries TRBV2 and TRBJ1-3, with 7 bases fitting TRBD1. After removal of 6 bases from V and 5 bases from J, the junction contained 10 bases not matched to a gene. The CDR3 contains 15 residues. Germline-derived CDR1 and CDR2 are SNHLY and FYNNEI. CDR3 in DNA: TGTGCCAGCAGAAGAGGACAGGACCCACGAAACACCATATATTTT. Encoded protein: CASRRGQDPRNTIYF. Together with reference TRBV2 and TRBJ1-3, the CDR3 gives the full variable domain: EPEVTQTPSHQVTQMGQEVILRCVPISNHLYFYWYRQILGQKVEFLVSFYNNEISEKSEIFDDQFSVERPDGSNFTLKIRSTKLEDSAMYFCASRRGQDPRNTIYFGEGSWLTVV.

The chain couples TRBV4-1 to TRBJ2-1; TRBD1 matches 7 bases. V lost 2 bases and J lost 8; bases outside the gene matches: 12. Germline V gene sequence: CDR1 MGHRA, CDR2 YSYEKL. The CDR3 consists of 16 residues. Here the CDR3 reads CASSQFPGTDYDEQFF. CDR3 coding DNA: TGCGCCAGCAGCCAATTTCCCGGGACAGATTACGATGAGCAGTTCTTC.

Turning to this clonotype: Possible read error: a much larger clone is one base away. The CDR3 DNA follows: TGTGCCAGCAGCTTACTTCCACGGAACTCTGGAAACACCATATATTTT. Translation gives CASSLLPRNSGNTIYF. The chain joins TRBV7-2 to TRBJ1-3; D gene ambiguous. Trimming took off 2 bases at V and 0 bases at J, with 11 bases between the two ends. The CDR3 covers 16 residues. Germline V gene lookup returns CDR1 SGHTA and CDR2 FQGNSA.

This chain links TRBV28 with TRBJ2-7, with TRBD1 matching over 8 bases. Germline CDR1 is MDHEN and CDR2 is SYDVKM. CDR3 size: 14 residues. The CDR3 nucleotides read TGTGCTTCTAGCCAGACAGGGGAGTACTACGAGCAGTACTTC. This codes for CASSQTGEYYEQYF.

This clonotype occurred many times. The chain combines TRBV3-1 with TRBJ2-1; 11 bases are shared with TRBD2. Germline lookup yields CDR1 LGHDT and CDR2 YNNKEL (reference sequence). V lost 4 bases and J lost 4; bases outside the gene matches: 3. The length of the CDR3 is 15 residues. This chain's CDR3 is CASSLGLAEYNEQFF. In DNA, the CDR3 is TGTGCCAGCAGCCTGGGACTAGCGGAATACAATGAGCAGTTCTTC.

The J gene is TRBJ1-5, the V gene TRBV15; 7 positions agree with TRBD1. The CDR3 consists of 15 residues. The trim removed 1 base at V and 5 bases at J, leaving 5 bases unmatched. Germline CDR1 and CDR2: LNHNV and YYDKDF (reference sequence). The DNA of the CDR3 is TGTGCCACCAGCAGAGGGGCAGGGGGAGATCAGCCCCAGCATTTT. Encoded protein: CATSRGAGGDQPQHF.

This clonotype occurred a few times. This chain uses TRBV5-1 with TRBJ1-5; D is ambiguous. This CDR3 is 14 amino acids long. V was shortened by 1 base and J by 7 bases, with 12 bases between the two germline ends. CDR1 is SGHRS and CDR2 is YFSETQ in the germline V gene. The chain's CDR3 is CASSLNPGGQPQHF. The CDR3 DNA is TGCGCCAGCAGCTTGAACCCGGGCGGGCAGCCCCAGCATTTT.

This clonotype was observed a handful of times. The DNA for the CDR3 is TGTGCCAGCTCACCAGGGCCCAATCAGCCCCAGCATTTT. Its translation: CASSPGPNQPQHF. The chain couples TRBV18 to TRBJ1-5, with D unclear. This CDR3 is 13 amino acids long. Per the germline V gene, CDR1 is KGHSH and CDR2 is LQKENI. The V gene lost 2 bases and the J gene lost 3 bases, with 5 bases spanning the gap.

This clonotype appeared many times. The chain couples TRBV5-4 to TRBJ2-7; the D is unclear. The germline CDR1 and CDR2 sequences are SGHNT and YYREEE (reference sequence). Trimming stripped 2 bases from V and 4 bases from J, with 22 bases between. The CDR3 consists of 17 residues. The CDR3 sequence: CASSFRVRPAASYEQYF. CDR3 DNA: TGTGCCAGCAGCTTCCGTGTTCGACCGGCGGCGAGTTACGAGCAGTACTTC.

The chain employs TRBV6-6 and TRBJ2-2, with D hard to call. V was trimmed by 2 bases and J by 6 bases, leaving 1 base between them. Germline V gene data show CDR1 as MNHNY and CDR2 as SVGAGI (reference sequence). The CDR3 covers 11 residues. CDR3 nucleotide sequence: TGTGCCAGCAGTTACGCCGGGGAGCTGTTTTTT. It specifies CASSYAGELFF.

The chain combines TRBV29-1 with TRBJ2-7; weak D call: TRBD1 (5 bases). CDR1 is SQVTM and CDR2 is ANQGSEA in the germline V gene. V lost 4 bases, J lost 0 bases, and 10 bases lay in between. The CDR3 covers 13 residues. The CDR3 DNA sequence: TGCAGCGTTGGACAGTATCTCTCCTACGAGCAGTACTTC. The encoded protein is CSVGQYLSYEQYF.

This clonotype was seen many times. The CDR3 reads CASSQGNRPNYGYTF. The CDR3 region has the DNA TGTGCCAGCAGCCAAGGGAACCGACCAAACTATGGCTACACCTTC. This chain joins TRBV3-1 and TRBJ1-2; D call uncertain. The V gene's germline CDR1 is LGHDT and CDR2 YNNKEL (reference sequence). CDR3 size: 15 residues. V shed 1 base and J shed 2 bases, with 11 bases lying between them.

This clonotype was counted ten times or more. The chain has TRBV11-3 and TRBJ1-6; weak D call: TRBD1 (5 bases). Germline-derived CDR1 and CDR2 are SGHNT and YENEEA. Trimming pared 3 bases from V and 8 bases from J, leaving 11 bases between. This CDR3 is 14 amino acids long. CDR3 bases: TGTGCCAGCAGCTTGCAGGGTCCGGATTCACCCCTCCACTTT. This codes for CASSLQGPDSPLHF.

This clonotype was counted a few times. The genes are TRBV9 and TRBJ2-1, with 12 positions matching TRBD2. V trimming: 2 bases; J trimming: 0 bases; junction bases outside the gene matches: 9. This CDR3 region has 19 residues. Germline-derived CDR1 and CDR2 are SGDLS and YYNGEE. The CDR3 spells CASSVSASGGAISYNEQFF. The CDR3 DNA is TGTGCCAGCAGCGTTTCTGCTAGCGGGGGGGCAATCTCCTACAATGAGCAGTTCTTC.

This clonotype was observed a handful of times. CDR3 nucleotide sequence: TGTGCCAGCAGCCCGCGTAGATTAAATGAAAAACTGTTTTTT. It translates to CASSPRRLNEKLFF. The V call is TRBV11-2, the J call TRBJ1-4; D ambiguous. The germline V and J ends were trimmed by 5 bases and 5 bases, with 12 bases remaining between them. Germline-derived CDR1 and CDR2 are SGHAT and FQNNGV. The CDR3 is made up of 14 amino acids.